Following are 11 T cell receptor beta chains from one sample sequenced in a study of response to subunit inactivated influenza vaccine. TCRdb re-analysed the RT-PCR reads in MiXCR, keeping a single row per CDR3 protein. The table shows a few hundred thousand distinct CDR3 sequences, with 11% occurring only once. A further study also used this sample, focusing on T cells expressing NK-cell markers. Turning to that study: TCR beta libraries carry UMIs added by 5'RACE template switching.

Material: PBMCs from blood, obtained on the day of vaccination. Every receptor here comes from a man aged 50 to 59 who received an inactivated influenza vaccine.

The chain links TRBV20-1 to TRBJ1-5; D is unresolved. Per the germline V gene, CDR1 is DFQATT and CDR2 is SNEGSKA (reference sequence). This CDR3 has 13 residues. The ends were cut back, 1 base at V and 4 bases at J, with 8 bases in the middle. The CDR3 is CSARGYENQPQHF. The CDR3 bases are TGCAGTGCTAGAGGGTATGAAAATCAGCCCCAGCATTTT.

The rearrangement uses TRBV18 and TRBJ2-5; 13 positions agree with TRBD2. The CDR3 covers 16 residues. In germline, CDR1 is KGHSH, CDR2 LQKENI. J lost 0 bases, V lost 3 bases, and 1 base had no gene match. CDR3 DNA: TGTGCCAGCTCACCGGGACTAGCGGGAAACCAAGAGACCCAGTACTTC. Translation gives CASSPGLAGNQETQYF.

This clonotype was found a few times. The V call is TRBV6-1, the J call TRBJ2-1, with D perhaps matching TRBD2 (6 bases). The CDR3 length is 16 residues. V lost 6 bases to trimming and J lost 2 bases, with 17 bases between them. The germline CDR1 and CDR2 sequences are MNHNS and SASEGT. CDR3 in amino acids: CASSPPLAPTYNEQFF. CDR3 bases: TGTGCCAGCAGCCCCCCGCTAGCGCCTACCTACAATGAGCAGTTCTTC.

The sample holds a few counts of this clonotype. V is TRBV7-2 and J is TRBJ2-1; 12 bases are a match to TRBD2. V lost 1 base to trimming and J lost 7 bases; unmatched junction nucleotides: 8. The CDR3 is made up of 17 amino acids. CDR1 is SGHTA, CDR2 FQGNSA, per germline. The CDR3 is CASSLGLRLAGVNEQFF. CDR3 coding DNA: TGTGCCAGCAGCTTAGGGCTGCGACTAGCGGGAGTAAATGAGCAGTTCTTC.

The chain joins TRBV4-2 to TRBJ2-7, with 11 bases identical to TRBD2. CDR3 size: 15 residues. Per germline, CDR1 LGHNA and CDR2 YNFKEQ. With V trimmed by 4 bases and J by 2 bases, 4 bases remained unmatched. CDR3 sequence (DNA): TGTGCCAGCAGCCCACTTAGCGGGGGGGCCTACGAGCAGTACTTC. Translated, it gives CASSPLSGGAYEQYF.

The chain links TRBV20-1 to TRBJ2-7, with D possibly TRBD2 on 7 matching bases. Germline V gene lookup returns CDR1 DFQATT and CDR2 SNEGSKA (reference sequence). This CDR3 is 13 amino acids long. V lost 0 bases and J 7 bases, leaving 13 bases between the germline ends. In DNA form, the CDR3 reads TGCAGTGCTAGAGACGCGGGGGCGAGTGAGCAGTACTTC. Protein product: CSARDAGASEQYF.

This clonotype occurred a few times. V gene TRBV6-1 combines with J gene TRBJ1-1, with TRBD1 as a possible D gene (6 bases). The CDR3 runs to 15 residues. Germline CDR1 reads MNHNS; CDR2 reads SASEGT. With 6 bases removed from V and 3 bases from J, the gap between germline ends came to 17 bases. The CDR3 here is CASRQGWASDTEAFF. CDR3 bases: TGTGCCAGCAGGCAGGGGTGGGCTTCAGACACTGAAGCTTTCTTT.

This rearrangement joins TRBV6-1 to TRBJ1-5; D might be TRBD1 (6 bases). The V end lost 4 bases, the J end lost 2 bases, and 12 bases lay between the germline ends. Germline loops: CDR1 MNHNS, CDR2 SASEGT. This CDR3 region has 15 residues. The CDR3 reads CASSATGPGNQPQHF. The CDR3, as DNA: TGTGCCAGCAGTGCCACAGGGCCCGGCAATCAGCCCCAGCATTTT.

The gene calls are TRBV27 and TRBJ1-5; 7 nucleotides match TRBD1. CDR3 size: 13 residues. Germline CDR1 is MNHEY and CDR2 is SMNVEV (reference sequence). V lost 8 bases and J lost 7; bases outside the gene matches: 8. CDR3 residues: CASGRTGEQPQHF. Here the CDR3 DNA reads TGTGCCAGCGGTCGGACAGGTGAACAGCCCCAGCATTTT.

The chain recombines TRBV20-1 with TRBJ2-7; D might be TRBD2 (6 bases). This CDR3 has 13 amino acids. V lost 6 bases and J 2 bases, leaving 14 bases between the germline ends. From germline, CDR1 is DFQATT and CDR2 SNEGSKA (reference sequence). For the CDR3, the DNA is TGCAGTGCGCCGGGACTTGAAACCTACGAGCAGTACTTC. Translating gives CSAPGLETYEQYF.

This clonotype was observed a handful of times. This sequence joins TRBV20-1 and TRBJ2-7; 11 nucleotides match TRBD2. In germline, CDR1 is DFQATT, CDR2 SNEGSKA (reference sequence). The CDR3 runs to 15 residues. V was clipped by 0 bases and J by 3 bases; unmatched bases: 4. CDR3 sequence reads: CSAREPSGRIYEQYF. CDR3 nucleotides: TGCAGTGCTAGAGAACCTAGCGGGAGGATCTACGAGCAGTACTTC.